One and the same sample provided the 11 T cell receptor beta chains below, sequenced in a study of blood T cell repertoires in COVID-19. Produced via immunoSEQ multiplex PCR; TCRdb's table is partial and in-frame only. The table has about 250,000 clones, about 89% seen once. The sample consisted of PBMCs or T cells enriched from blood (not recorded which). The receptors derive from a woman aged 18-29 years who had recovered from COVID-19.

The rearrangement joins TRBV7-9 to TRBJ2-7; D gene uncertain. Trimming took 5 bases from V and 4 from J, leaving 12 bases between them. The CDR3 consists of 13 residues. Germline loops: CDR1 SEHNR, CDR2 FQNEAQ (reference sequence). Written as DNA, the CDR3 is TGTGCCAGCAGCCGCGAGGTCCCGTACGAGCAGTACTTC. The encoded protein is CASSREVPYEQYF.

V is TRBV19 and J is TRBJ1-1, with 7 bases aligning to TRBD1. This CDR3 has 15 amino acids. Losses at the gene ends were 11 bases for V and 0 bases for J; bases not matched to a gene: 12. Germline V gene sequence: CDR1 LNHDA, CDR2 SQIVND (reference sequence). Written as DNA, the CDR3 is TGTGCCTCCAACAGGGGTCAACGCCTGAACACTGAAGCTTTCTTT. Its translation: CASNRGQRLNTEAFF.

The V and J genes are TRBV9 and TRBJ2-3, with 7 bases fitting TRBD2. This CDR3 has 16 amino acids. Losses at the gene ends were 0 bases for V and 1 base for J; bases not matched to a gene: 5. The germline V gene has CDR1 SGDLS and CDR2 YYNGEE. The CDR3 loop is CASSVAASGGTDTQYF. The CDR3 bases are TGTGCCAGCAGCGTAGCGGCTAGCGGTGGCACAGATACGCAGTATTTT.

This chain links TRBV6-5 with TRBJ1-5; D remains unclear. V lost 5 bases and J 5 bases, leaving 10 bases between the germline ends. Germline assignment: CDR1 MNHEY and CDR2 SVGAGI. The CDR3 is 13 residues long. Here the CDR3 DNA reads TGTGCCAGCAGTAGCACTGATCATCAGCCCCAGCATTTT. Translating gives CASSSTDHQPQHF.

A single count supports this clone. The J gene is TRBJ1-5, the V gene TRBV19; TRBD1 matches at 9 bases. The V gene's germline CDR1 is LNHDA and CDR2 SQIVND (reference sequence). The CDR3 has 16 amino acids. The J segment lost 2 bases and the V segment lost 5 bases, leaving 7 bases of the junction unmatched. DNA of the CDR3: TGTGCCAGTAGTTTCACAGGGGGCGCGGGCAATCAGCCCCAGCATTTT. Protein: CASSFTGGAGNQPQHF.

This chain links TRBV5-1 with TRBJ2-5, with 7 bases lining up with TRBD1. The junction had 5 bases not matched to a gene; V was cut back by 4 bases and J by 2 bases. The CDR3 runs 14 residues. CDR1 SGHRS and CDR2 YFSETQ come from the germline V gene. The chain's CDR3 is CASSTRDRQETQYF. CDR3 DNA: TGCGCCAGCAGCACCCGGGACAGACAAGAGACCCAGTACTTC.

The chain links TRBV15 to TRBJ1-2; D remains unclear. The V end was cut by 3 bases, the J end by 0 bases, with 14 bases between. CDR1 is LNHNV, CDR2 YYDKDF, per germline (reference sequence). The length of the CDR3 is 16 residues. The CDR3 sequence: CATSRPDMAANYGYTF. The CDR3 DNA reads TGTGCCACCAGCAGGCCTGACATGGCCGCTAACTATGGCTACACCTTC.

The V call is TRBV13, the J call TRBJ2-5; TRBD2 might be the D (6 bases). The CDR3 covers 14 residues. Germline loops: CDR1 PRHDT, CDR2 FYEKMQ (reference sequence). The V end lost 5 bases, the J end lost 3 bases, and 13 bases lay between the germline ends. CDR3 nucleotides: TGTGCCAGCAGCCCGCGGGGTAGGAAAGAGACCCAGTACTTC. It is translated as CASSPRGRKETQYF.

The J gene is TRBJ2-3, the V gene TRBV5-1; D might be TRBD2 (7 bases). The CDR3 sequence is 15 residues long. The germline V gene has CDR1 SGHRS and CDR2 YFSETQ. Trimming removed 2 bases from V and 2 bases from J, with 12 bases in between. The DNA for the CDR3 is TGCGCCAGCAGCTTAGGGGGGGTTAACACAGATACGCAGTATTTT. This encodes CASSLGGVNTDTQYF.

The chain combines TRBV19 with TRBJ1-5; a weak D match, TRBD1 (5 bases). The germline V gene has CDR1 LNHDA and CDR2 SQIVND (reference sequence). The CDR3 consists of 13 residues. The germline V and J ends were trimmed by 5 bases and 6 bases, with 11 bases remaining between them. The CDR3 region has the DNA TGTGCCAGTAGTTGGCCAGGGCCTCAGCCCCAGCATTTT. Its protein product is CASSWPGPQPQHF.

The CDR3 DNA reads TGTGCCACCAGCGTGGGGGGGGGCAGAGCCTCTGGGGCCAACGTCCTGACTTTC. Residues: CATSVGGGRASGANVLTF. This chain links TRBV15 with TRBJ2-6; a weak D match, TRBD2 (7 bases). Looked up from germline, CDR1 is LNHNV and CDR2 is YYDKDF (reference sequence). CDR3 length equals 18 residues. Trimming took 5 bases from V and 0 from J, leaving 17 bases between them.